This T cell receptor (beta chain) originates from a study of lymphopenia after photon versus proton radiotherapy. This CDR3 has 14 residues. Germline V gives CDR1 SGHRS, CDR2 YFSETQ. Trimming took 4 bases from V and 0 from J; bases not matched to a gene: 3. This clone was picked up one time. Here immunoSEQ multiplex PCR was the method, and the copy in TCRdb shows in-frame clones only, minus some. The sample lists about 25,000 clones, roughly four fifths occurring once. Sample: peripheral blood, taken from a patient treated with photon-based radiotherapy. The receptor was derived from a woman aged 50 to 60 with pancreatic cancer. The V call is TRBV5-1, the J call TRBJ2-5; TRBD2 agrees at 7 bases. CDR3 bases: TGCGCCAGCAGCCTTAGCGGGTACCAAGAGACCCAGTACTTC. It translates to CASSLSGYQETQYF.